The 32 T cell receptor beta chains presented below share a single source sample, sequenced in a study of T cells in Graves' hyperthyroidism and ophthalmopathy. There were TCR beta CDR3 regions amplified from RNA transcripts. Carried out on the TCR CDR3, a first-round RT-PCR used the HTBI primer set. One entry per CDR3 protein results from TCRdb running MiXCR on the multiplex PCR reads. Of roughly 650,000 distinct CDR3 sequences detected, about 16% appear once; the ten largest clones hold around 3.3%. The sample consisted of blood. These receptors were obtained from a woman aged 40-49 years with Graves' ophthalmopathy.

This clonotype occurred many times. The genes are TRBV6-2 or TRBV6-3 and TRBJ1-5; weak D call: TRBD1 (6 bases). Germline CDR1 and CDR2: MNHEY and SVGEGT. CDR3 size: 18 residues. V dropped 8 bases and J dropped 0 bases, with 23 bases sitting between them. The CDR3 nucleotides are TGTGCCAGCTTAAAAGGGGCAGGGGCAATCTATAGCAATCAGCCCCAGCATTTT. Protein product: CASLKGAGAIYSNQPQHF.

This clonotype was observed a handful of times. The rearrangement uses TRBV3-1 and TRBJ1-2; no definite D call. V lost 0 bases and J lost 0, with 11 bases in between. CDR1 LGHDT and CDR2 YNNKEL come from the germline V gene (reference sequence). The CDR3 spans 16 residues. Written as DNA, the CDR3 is TGTGCCAGCAGCCAAGATATAGGGATAGCTAACTATGGCTACACCTTC. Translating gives CASSQDIGIANYGYTF.

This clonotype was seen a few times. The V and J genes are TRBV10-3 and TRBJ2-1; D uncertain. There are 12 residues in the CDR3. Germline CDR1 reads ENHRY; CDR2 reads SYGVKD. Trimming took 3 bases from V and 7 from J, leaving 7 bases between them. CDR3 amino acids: CAISEDGNEQFF. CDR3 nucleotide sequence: TGTGCCATCAGTGAAGATGGGAATGAGCAGTTCTTC.

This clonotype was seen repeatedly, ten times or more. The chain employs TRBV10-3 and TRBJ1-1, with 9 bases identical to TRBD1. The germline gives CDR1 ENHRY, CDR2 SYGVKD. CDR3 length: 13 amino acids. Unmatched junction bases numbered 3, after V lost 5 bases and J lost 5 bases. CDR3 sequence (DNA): TGTGCCATCAGTTGGGACAGGGAGACTGAAGCTTTCTTT. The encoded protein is CAISWDRETEAFF.

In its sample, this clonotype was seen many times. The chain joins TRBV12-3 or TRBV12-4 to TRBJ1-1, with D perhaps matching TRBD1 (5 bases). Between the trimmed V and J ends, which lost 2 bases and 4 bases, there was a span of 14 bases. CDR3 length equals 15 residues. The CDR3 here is CASSLTGAVGTEAFF. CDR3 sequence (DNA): TGTGCCAGCAGTTTAACCGGGGCCGTGGGCACTGAAGCTTTCTTT.

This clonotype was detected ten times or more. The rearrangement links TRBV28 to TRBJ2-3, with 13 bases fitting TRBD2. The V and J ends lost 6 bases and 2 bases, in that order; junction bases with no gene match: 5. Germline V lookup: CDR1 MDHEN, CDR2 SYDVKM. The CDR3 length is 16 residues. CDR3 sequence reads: CASRHGTSGNTDTQYF. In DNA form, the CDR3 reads TGTGCCAGCAGACATGGGACTAGCGGGAACACAGATACGCAGTATTTT.

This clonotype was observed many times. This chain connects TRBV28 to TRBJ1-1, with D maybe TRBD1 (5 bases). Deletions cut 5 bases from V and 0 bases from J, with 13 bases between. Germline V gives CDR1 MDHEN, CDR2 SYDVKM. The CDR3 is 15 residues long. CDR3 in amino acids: CASSAHQGMNTEAFF. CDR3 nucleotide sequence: TGTGCCAGCAGTGCCCACCAGGGTATGAACACTGAAGCTTTCTTT.

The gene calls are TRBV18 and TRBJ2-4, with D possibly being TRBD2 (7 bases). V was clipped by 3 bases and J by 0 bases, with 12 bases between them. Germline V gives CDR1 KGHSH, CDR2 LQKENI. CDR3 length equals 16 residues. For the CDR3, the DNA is TGTGCCAGCTCACCCCCCGGGGGGCTAGCCAAAAACATTCAGTACTTC. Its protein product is CASSPPGGLAKNIQYF. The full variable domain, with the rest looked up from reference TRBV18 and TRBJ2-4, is NAGVMQNPRHLVRRRGQEARLRCSPMKGHSHVYWYRQLPEEGLKFMVYLQKENIIDESGMPKERFSAEFPKEGPSILRIQQVVRGDSAAYFCASSPPGGLAKNIQYFGAGTRLSVL.

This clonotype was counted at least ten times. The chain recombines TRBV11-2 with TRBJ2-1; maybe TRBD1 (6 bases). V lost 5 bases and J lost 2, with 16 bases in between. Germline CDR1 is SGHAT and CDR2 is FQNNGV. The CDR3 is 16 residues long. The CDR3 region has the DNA TGTGCCAGCAGCGCAGGCCACAGGGACCCCTACAATGAGCAGTTCTTC. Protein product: CASSAGHRDPYNEQFF.

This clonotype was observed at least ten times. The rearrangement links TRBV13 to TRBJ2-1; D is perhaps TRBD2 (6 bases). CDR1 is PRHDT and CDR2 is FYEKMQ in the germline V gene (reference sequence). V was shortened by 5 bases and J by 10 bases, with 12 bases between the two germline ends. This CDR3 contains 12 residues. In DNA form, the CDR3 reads TGTGCCAGCAGCCCCGAACGGGGGGAGCAGTTCTTC. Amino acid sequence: CASSPERGEQFF.

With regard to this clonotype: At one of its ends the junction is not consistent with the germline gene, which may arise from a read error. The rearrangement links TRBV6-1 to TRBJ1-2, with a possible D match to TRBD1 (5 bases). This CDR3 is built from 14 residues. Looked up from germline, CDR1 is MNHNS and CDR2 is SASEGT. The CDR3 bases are TGTGCCAGCAGGGAACCGGGGCACCAAATGGGCTACGCCTTC. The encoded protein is CASREPGHQMGYAF.

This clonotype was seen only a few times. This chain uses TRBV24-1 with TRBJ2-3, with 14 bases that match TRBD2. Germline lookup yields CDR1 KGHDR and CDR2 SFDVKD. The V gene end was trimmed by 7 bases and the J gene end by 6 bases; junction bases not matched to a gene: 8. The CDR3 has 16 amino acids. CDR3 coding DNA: TGTGCCACCAGCTTCCCGGGACTAGCGGGAGTGGATACGCAGTATTTT. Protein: CATSFPGLAGVDTQYF.

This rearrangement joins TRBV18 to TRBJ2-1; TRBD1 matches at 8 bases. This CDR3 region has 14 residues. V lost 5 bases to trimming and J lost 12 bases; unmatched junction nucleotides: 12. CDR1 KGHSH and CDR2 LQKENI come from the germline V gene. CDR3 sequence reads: CASSAPDRAPPQFF. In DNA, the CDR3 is TGTGCCAGCTCAGCCCCGGACAGGGCGCCCCCGCAGTTCTTC.

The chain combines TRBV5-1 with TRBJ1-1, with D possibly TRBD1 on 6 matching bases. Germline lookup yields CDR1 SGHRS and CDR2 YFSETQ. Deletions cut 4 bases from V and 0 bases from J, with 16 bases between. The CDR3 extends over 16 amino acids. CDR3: CASSLRPGALNTEAFF. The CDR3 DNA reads TGCGCCAGCAGCCTGCGGCCAGGGGCCTTGAACACTGAAGCTTTCTTT.

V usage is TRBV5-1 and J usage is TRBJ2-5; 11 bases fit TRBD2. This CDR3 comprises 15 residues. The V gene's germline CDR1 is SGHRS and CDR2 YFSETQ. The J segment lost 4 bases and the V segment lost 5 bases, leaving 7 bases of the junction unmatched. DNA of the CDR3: TGCGCCAGCAGTTGGCCTAGCGGGGGGCGAGAGACCCAGTACTTC. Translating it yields CASSWPSGGRETQYF. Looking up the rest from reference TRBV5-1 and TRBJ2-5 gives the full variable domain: KAGVTQTPRYLIKTRGQQVTLSCSPISGHRSVSWYQQTPGQGLQFLFEYFSETQRNKGNFPGRFSGRQFSNSRSEMNVSTLELGDSALYLCASSWPSGGRETQYFGPGTRLLVL.

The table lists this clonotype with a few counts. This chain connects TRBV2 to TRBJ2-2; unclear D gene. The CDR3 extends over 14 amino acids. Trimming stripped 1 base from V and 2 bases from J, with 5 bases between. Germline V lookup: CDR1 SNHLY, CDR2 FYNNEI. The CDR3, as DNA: TGTGCCAGCAGTGAAGTGGGCAACACCGGGGAGCTGTTTTTT. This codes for CASSEVGNTGELFF.

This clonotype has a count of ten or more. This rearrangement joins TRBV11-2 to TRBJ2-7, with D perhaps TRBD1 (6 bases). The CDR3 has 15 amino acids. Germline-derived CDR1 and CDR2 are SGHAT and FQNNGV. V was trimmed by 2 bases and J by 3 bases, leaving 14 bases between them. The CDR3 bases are TGTGCCAGCAGCTTACGCAGGGGAAATCTCTACGAGCAGTACTTC. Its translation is CASSLRRGNLYEQYF.

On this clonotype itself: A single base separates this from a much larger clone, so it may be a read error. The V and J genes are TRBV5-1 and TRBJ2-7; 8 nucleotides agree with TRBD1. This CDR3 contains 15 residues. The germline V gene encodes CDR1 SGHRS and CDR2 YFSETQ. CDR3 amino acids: CASSSAPGQAYGQYF. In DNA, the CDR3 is TGCGCCAGCAGCTCGGCCCCGGGACAGGCCTACGGGCAGTACTTC.

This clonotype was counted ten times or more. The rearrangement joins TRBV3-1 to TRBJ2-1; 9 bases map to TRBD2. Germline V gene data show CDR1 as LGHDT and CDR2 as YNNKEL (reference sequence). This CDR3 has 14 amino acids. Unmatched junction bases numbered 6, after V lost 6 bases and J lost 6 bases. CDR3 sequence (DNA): TGTGCCAGCAGATATAGCGGGAGCCCCAATGAGCAGTTCTTC. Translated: CASRYSGSPNEQFF.

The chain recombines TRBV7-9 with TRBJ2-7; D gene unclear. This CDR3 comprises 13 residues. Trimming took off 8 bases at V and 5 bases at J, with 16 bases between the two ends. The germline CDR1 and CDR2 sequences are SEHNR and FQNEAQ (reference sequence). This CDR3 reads CASGPGPGDEQYF. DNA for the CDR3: TGTGCCAGCGGGCCCGGTCCCGGAGACGAGCAGTACTTC.

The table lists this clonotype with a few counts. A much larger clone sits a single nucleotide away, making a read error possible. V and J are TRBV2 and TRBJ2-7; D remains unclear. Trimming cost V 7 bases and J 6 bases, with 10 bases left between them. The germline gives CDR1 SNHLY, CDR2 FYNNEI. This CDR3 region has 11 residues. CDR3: CASNYDFEQYF. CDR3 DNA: TGTGCCAGCAATTACGACTTCGAGCAGTACTTC.

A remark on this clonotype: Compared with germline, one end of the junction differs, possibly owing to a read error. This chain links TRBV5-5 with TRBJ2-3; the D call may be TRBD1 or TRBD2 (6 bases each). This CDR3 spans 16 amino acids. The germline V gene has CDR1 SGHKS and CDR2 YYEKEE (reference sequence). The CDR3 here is CASSLGGAPSTGTQYF. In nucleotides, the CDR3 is TGTGCCAGCAGCTTGGGGGGGGCCCCAAGCACAGGTACGCAGTATTTT.

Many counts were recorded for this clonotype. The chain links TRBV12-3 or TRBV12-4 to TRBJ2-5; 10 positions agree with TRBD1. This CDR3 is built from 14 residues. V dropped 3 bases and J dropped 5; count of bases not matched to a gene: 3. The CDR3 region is CASSFGTGEETQYF. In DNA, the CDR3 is TGTGCCAGCAGTTTTGGGACAGGGGAGGAGACCCAGTACTTC.

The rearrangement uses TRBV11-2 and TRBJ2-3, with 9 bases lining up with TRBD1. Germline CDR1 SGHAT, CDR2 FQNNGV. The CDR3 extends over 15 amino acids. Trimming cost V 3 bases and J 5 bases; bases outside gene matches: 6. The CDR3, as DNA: TGTGCCAGCAGCTTTACCGGGACAGGGCAAGATACGCAGTATTTT. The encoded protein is CASSFTGTGQDTQYF.

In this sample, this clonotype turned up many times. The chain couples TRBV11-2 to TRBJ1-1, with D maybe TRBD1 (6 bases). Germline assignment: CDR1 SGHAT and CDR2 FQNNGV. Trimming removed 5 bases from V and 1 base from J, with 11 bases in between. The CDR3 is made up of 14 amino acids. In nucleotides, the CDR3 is TGTGCCAGCAGCACTCTGGGACAGAACACTGAAGCTTTCTTT. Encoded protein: CASSTLGQNTEAFF.

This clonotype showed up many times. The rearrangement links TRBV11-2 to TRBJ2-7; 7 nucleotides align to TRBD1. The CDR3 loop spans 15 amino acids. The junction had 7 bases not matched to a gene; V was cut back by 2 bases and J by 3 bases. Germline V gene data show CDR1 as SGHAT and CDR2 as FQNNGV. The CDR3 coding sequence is TGTGCCAGCAGCTTAACCGGGACAGACATCTACGAGCAGTACTTC. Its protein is CASSLTGTDIYEQYF.

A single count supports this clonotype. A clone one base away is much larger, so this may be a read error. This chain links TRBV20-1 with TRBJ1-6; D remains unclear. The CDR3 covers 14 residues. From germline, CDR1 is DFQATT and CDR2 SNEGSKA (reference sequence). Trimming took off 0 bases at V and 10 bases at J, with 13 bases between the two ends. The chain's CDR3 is CSARDKEGGSPLHF. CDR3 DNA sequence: TGCAGTGCTAGAGATAAAGAGGGTGGATCACCCCTCCACTTT.

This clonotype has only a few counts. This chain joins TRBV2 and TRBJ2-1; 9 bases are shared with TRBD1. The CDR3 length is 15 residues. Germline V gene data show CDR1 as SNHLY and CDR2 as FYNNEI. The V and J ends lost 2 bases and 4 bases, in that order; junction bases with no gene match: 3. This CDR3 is CASSESDRGYNEQFF. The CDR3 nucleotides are TGTGCCAGCAGTGAATCGGACAGGGGTTACAATGAGCAGTTCTTC.

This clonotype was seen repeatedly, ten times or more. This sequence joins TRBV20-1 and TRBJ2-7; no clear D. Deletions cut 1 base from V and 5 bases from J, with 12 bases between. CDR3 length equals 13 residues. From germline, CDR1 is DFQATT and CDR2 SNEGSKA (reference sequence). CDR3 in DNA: TGCAGTGCTAGAGGCACAGAAAGGAACGAGCAGTACTTC. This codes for CSARGTERNEQYF.

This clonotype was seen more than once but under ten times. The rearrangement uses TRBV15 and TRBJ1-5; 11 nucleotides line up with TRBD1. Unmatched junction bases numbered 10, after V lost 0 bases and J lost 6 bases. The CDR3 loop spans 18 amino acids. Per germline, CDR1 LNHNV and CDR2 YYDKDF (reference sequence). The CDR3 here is CATSRDGQGAGGGQPQHF. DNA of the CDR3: TGTGCCACCAGCAGAGATGGACAGGGGGCAGGTGGGGGTCAGCCCCAGCATTTT.

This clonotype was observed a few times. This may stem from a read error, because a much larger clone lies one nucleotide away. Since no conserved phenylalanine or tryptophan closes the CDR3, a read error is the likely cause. CDR3 protein: CASSFPSANEQFL. The CDR3 nucleotides read TGTGCCAGCAGTTTTCCTAGCGCCAATGAGCAGTTCCTC. The V and J genes are TRBV28 and TRBJ2-1, with a weak D call TRBD2 (6 bases). V lost 3 bases to trimming and J lost 6 bases, with 9 bases between them. Germline-derived CDR1 and CDR2 are MDHEN and SYDVKM. The CDR3 is 13 residues long.

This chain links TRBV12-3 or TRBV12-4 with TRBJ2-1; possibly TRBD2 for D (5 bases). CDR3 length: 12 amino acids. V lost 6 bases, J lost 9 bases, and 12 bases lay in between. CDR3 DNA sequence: TGTGCCAGCAGACCCGCGGGCGGTGAGCAGTTCTTC. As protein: CASRPAGGEQFF.